This entry features one T cell receptor (beta chain) sequence. Antigen specificity is unknown. The CDR3 runs 11 residues. Between the trimmed V and J ends, which lost 6 bases and 9 bases, there was a span of 9 bases. From germline, CDR1 is MDHEN and CDR2 SYDVKM. This record comes from a study of cytomegalovirus exposure and HLA in healthy donors. Points from the study as a whole: A later analysis linked a missense variant in DCLRE1C to the trimming of TCR beta V and J genes. Sequencing had likely introduced a cluster of highly shared sequence variants as an artifact.

PCR used 60 Vbeta primers and 13 Jbeta primers. Sequenced by immunoSEQ multiplex PCR; TCRdb stores in-frame clones only, minus some. This table holds over 150,000 clones, 65% to 85% found once. The chain carries TRBV28 and TRBJ2-1; no clear D gene. The specimen sequenced was PBMCs. This receptor was taken from a man aged 55 to 69 in good health and CMV-seronegative. DNA for the CDR3: TGTGCCAGCAGCTTGAGGAGTGAGCAGTTCTTC. This sequence encodes CASSLRSEQFF. The whole variable domain, filled in from reference TRBV28 and TRBJ2-1, reads DVKVTQSSRYLVKRTGEKVFLECVQDMDHENMFWYRQDPGLGLRLIYFSYDVKMKEKGDIPEGYSVSREKKERFSLILESASTNQTSMYLCASSLRSEQFFGPGTRLTVL.